The next 17 T cell receptor beta chains were all read from a single sample in a study of monozygotic twins with inflammatory bowel disease. TCRdb reprocessed the 5' RACE reads and keeps a single row for each CDR3 protein, giving no DNA. This specimen shows around 450,000 distinct CDR3 sequences; the ten leading clones hold about 2.2%. The sequenced sample consisted of blood. The receptors originated from a human donor with ulcerative colitis or Crohn's disease, or a healthy co-twin of an affected twin (not recorded which).

The chain is built from TRBV12-3 or TRBV12-4 and TRBJ1-5; no DNA is available, so the TRBD1 call from TCRdb remains unchecked. This CDR3 region has 14 residues. CDR3 sequence reads: CASSSLGGNQPQHF.

The chain couples TRBV7-9 to TRBJ2-3; the TCRdb call, TRBD2, lacks DNA for checking. This CDR3 region has 15 residues. Germline-derived CDR1 and CDR2 are SEHNR and FQNEAQ (reference sequence). CDR3 in amino acids: CASSLASGEADTQYF.

This chain links TRBV6-5 with TRBJ1-5. CDR3 length equals 15 residues. Germline V CDR1 and CDR2: MNHEY, SVGAGI. CDR3 sequence reads: CASSYSGAANQPQHF.

The V gene is TRBV20-1, the J gene TRBJ2-7; TCRdb designates TRBD1, a call that cannot be tested without DNA. This CDR3 comprises 11 residues. In germline, CDR1 is DFQATT, CDR2 SNEGSKA (reference sequence). CDR3 region: CSAGTDHEQYF.

The chain uses TRBV5-4 and TRBJ2-1; the TCRdb call, TRBD2, lacks DNA for checking. This CDR3 comprises 12 residues. CDR1 and CDR2 from the germline V gene are SGHNT and YYREEE (reference sequence). This CDR3 is CASSLGLAEQFF.

The J gene is TRBJ2-5, the V gene TRBV19; without DNA, the TCRdb call of TRBD1 cannot be checked. Germline assignment: CDR1 LNHDA and CDR2 SQIVND (reference sequence). This CDR3 contains 16 residues. The CDR3 sequence is CASSSTRSQGGKTQYF.

The gene calls are TRBV6-5 and TRBJ2-2; TCRdb's D call of TRBD2 is untestable without DNA. The CDR3 runs 17 residues. Per germline, CDR1 MNHEY and CDR2 SVGAGI. Here the CDR3 reads CASRHSGLAGYTGELFF.

V gene TRBV5-1 combines with J gene TRBJ2-7; without DNA, the TCRdb call of TRBD1 cannot be checked. The CDR3 runs 14 residues. Germline V gene data show CDR1 as SGHRS and CDR2 as YFSETQ. This chain's CDR3 is CASSWGDLTYEQYF.

The chain employs TRBV5-4 and TRBJ1-2; the D call of TRBD1 rests on TCRdb alone, since no DNA is present to check it. Germline CDR1 is SGHNT and CDR2 is YYREEE (reference sequence). The CDR3 is 15 amino acids. The CDR3 sequence: CASSSGQSAGVGYTF.

The CDR3 loop is CAISEGRGGTNTEAFF. The rearrangement uses TRBV10-3 and TRBJ1-1; TCRdb picks TRBD1, but there is no DNA to check that call. The CDR3 contains 16 residues. The germline V gene has CDR1 ENHRY and CDR2 SYGVKD.

The chain is built from TRBV19 and TRBJ1-1; TCRdb returns TRBD1, unconfirmable since there is no DNA. CDR3 size: 16 residues. Germline assignment: CDR1 LNHDA and CDR2 SQIVND (reference sequence). This CDR3 is CASSIPGQGRSTEAFF. Full variable domain (missing parts from reference TRBV19 and TRBJ1-1): DGGITQSPKYLFRKEGQNVTLSCEQNLNHDAMYWYRQDPGQGLRLIYYSQIVNDFQKGDIAEGYSVSREKKESFPLTVTSAQKNPTAFYLCASSIPGQGRSTEAFFGQGTRLTVV.

The J gene is TRBJ2-1, the V gene TRBV27; TCRdb proposes TRBD1, but this gene call is untestable without DNA. Germline V lookup: CDR1 MNHEY, CDR2 SMNVEV (reference sequence). This CDR3 spans 15 amino acids. The CDR3 protein is CASSSPGTAYNEQFF.

The genes are TRBV19 and TRBJ2-3; with no DNA, the TCRdb D assignment of TRBD1 cannot be verified. This CDR3 comprises 16 residues. Germline V gene data show CDR1 as LNHDA and CDR2 as SQIVND (reference sequence). CDR3 amino acids: CASSNRRDRDTDTQYF.

This chain's CDR3 is CSARVSGLASSYEQYF. This chain connects TRBV20-1 to TRBJ2-7; TCRdb names TRBD2, which stays unverified in the absence of DNA. Germline assignment: CDR1 DFQATT and CDR2 SNEGSKA (reference sequence). The CDR3 spans 16 residues.

The J gene is TRBJ2-7, the V gene TRBV12-3 or TRBV12-4; with no DNA, the TCRdb D assignment of TRBD1 cannot be verified. This CDR3 has 15 amino acids. The CDR3 loop reads CASSFAEGTGYEQYF.

The chain couples TRBV5-4 to TRBJ2-1; TCRdb returns TRBD1, unconfirmable since there is no DNA. The CDR3 sequence is 16 residues long. Germline loops: CDR1 SGHNT, CDR2 YYREEE (reference sequence). CDR3 sequence: CASSSVAGGYYNEQFF.

V and J are TRBV7-8 and TRBJ2-7; the D call from TCRdb, TRBD2, cannot be confirmed without DNA. CDR1 is SGHVS, CDR2 FQNEAQ, per germline. The CDR3 length is 12 residues. CDR3 amino acids: CASEGQGYEQYF.